These 15 T cell receptor beta chains were sequenced from one sample in a study of blood T cell repertoires in COVID-19. Profiling relied on immunoSEQ multiplex PCR, and the TCRdb table lists in-frame clones only, not all of them. The data hold about 70,000 clones, with roughly 90% observed a single time. Sequencing was carried out using peripheral blood. The receptor set was obtained from a man in his forties or fifties with COVID-19, enrolled during active disease.

The CDR3 region has the DNA TGTGCCAGCAGCCTTAAAGGGGGCGCAGAAAACATTCAGTACTTC. It yields the protein CASSLKGGAENIQYF. This sequence joins TRBV4-2 and TRBJ2-4; 7 bases map to TRBD1. Germline CDR1 LGHNA, CDR2 YNFKEQ. Unmatched junction bases numbered 8, after V lost 4 bases and J lost 5 bases. This CDR3 spans 15 amino acids.

This chain links TRBV5-1 with TRBJ1-1, with TRBD1 identical over 7 bases. The CDR3 sequence is 16 residues long. J was trimmed by 0 bases and V by 0 bases; bases with no gene match: 5. The germline gives CDR1 SGHRS, CDR2 YFSETQ. CDR3 in amino acids: CASSLGTGLMNTEAFF. The CDR3 DNA follows: TGCGCCAGCAGCTTGGGGACAGGCCTCATGAACACTGAAGCTTTCTTT.

The chain combines TRBV19 with TRBJ1-1; 9 positions agree with TRBD1. V was clipped by 1 base and J by 4 bases; unmatched bases: 7. CDR1 and CDR2 (germline): LNHDA, SQIVND (reference sequence). The CDR3 runs 16 residues. CDR3 coding DNA: TGTGCCAGTAGTATAGTTGGACAGGGGATGACCACTGAAGCTTTCTTT. It encodes CASSIVGQGMTTEAFF.

The chain couples TRBV24-1 to TRBJ1-2; possibly TRBD1 for D (5 bases). The CDR3 consists of 15 residues. Germline loops: CDR1 KGHDR, CDR2 SFDVKD. V was trimmed by 4 bases and J by 7 bases, leaving 18 bases between them. CDR3 in DNA: TGTGCCACCAGTGAACGCGGGGACCGAAGCGGTGGCTACACCTTC. Its translation: CATSERGDRSGGYTF.

The chain combines TRBV10-3 with TRBJ2-3; tentative D call: TRBD1 (5 bases). CDR3 length: 13 residues. Germline CDR1 reads ENHRY; CDR2 reads SYGVKD. The germline V and J ends were trimmed by 8 bases and 0 bases, with 9 bases remaining between them. DNA of the CDR3: TGTGCCATCCAGGGTTCTAGCACAGATACGCAGTATTTT. This codes for CAIQGSSTDTQYF.

The rearrangement uses TRBV5-1 and TRBJ1-6, with 7 bases identical to TRBD1. The germline CDR1 and CDR2 sequences are SGHRS and YFSETQ. Trimming took 4 bases from V and 6 from J; bases not matched to a gene: 4. The CDR3 contains 14 residues. The DNA for the CDR3 is TGCGCCAGCAGCCCAGGGGGAGGTAATTCACCCCTCCACTTT. This encodes CASSPGGGNSPLHF.

The chain couples TRBV6-2 or TRBV6-3 to TRBJ2-4; TRBD2 matches at 14 bases. Trimming cost V 4 bases and J 3 bases; bases outside gene matches: 17. The CDR3 totals 21 residues. Germline CDR1 MNHEY, CDR2 SVGEGT. The chain's CDR3 is CASSFPQPAPGLAGDKNIQYF. CDR3 sequence (DNA): TGTGCCAGCAGTTTCCCACAACCCGCGCCGGGACTAGCGGGAGACAAAAACATTCAGTACTTC.

This clone is a singleton in its sample. The chain uses TRBV19 and TRBJ1-5, with 9 bases that match TRBD1. The J segment lost 5 bases and the V segment lost 10 bases, leaving 6 bases of the junction unmatched. CDR1 and CDR2 (germline): LNHDA, SQIVND (reference sequence). The length of the CDR3 is 13 residues. The chain's CDR3 is CATSDRGHQPQHF. The CDR3, as DNA: TGTGCCACCTCGGACAGGGGACATCAGCCCCAGCATTTT.

The chain joins TRBV30 to TRBJ1-4, with D perhaps TRBD1 (5 bases). This CDR3 spans 13 amino acids. Trimming cost V 4 bases and J 8 bases, with 14 bases left between them. CDR1 and CDR2 from the germline V gene are GTSNPN and SVGIG (reference sequence). CDR3 region: CAWTGGVGEKLFF. CDR3 nucleotide sequence: TGTGCCTGGACCGGAGGGGTTGGGGAAAAACTGTTTTTT.

This chain joins TRBV7-8 and TRBJ1-4; unclear D gene. In germline, CDR1 is SGHVS, CDR2 FQNEAQ. V was shortened by 3 bases and J by 0 bases, with 5 bases between the two germline ends. The CDR3 loop spans 14 amino acids. The CDR3 spells CASSFTATNEKLFF. The CDR3 DNA follows: TGTGCCAGCAGCTTCACTGCAACTAATGAAAAACTGTTTTTT.

This sequence joins TRBV28 and TRBJ2-5; TRBD2 agrees at 15 bases. This CDR3 spans 20 amino acids. Germline V gives CDR1 MDHEN, CDR2 SYDVKM. V gave up 4 bases and J gave up 1 base; unmatched junction bases: 13. The DNA for the CDR3 is TGTGCCAGCAGTTCTTATCCACCGGGACTAGCGGGAGGCATCCAAGAGACCCAGTACTTC. Translating gives CASSSYPPGLAGGIQETQYF.

V and J are TRBV5-1 and TRBJ2-3, with TRBD2 matching over 9 bases. V dropped 8 bases and J dropped 0; count of bases not matched to a gene: 4. The CDR3 covers 14 residues. Per the germline V gene, CDR1 is SGHRS and CDR2 is YFSETQ. This CDR3 reads CASKLAGSTDTQYF. DNA of the CDR3: TGCGCCAGTAAACTAGCGGGTAGCACAGATACGCAGTATTTT.

V gene TRBV6-4 combines with J gene TRBJ1-5; no clear D gene. There are 13 residues in the CDR3. Trimming cost V 4 bases and J 5 bases, with 9 bases left between them. Germline values: CDR1 MRHNA, CDR2 SNTAGT. In DNA form, the CDR3 reads TGTGCCAGCAGTGCGGAGGAATATCAGCCCCAGCATTTT. Its translation is CASSAEEYQPQHF.

The V and J genes are TRBV6-5 and TRBJ2-7; 9 bases match TRBD2. This CDR3 is 13 amino acids long. V shed 4 bases, J shed 7 bases, and the junction held 5 bases outside the gene matches. CDR1 and CDR2 from the germline V gene are MNHEY and SVGAGI. The CDR3 DNA is TGTGCCAGCAGTTTAGAGCGGGAGGTTGAGCAGTACGTC. This sequence encodes CASSLEREVEQYV.

The J gene is TRBJ2-2, the V gene TRBV6-2 or TRBV6-3; D may be TRBD2 (6 bases). The CDR3 is made up of 15 amino acids. The V end was cut by 5 bases, the J end by 1 base, with 11 bases between. The V gene's germline CDR1 is MNHEY and CDR2 SVGEGT. CDR3 nucleotides: TGTGCCAGCAGTGCCGGGACTCAGAACACCGGGGAGCTGTTTTTT. This sequence encodes CASSAGTQNTGELFF.